The count of the clone carrying this T cell receptor beta chain is one. What it binds is not known. Germline is not matched at one junction end, which may reflect a read error. PCR was performed using 60 Vbeta and 13 Jbeta primers. The method was immunoSEQ multiplex PCR; TCRdb's version includes in-frame clones alone and lacks a portion of them. The data show 150,000 to 200,000 clones, around 83% seen once. The data are from a study of cytomegalovirus exposure and HLA in healthy donors. Study outcomes and limitations: In a later analysis, most CMV-associated TCR beta chains appeared HLA-restricted. Donors belonging to an Asian-associated ancestry cluster reportedly showed fewer N-insertions in productive TCRs than the roughly 700-donor mean, according to what a later analysis found.

CDR1 and CDR2 (germline): SEHNR, FQNEAQ (reference sequence). The CDR3 has 16 residues. All the people who gave samples were healthy bone marrow donors. The material sequenced was PBMCs. The rearrangement links TRBV7-9 to TRBJ2-7; D is possibly TRBD2 (7 bases). The sequence derives from a man aged 40-50 years in good health and CMV-seropositive. CDR3 DNA sequence: TGTTCCAGCAGCCCTCCCCCAGGGGAGGGTATCAACGAGCAGTACTTC. The encoded protein is CSSSPPPGEGINEQYF.